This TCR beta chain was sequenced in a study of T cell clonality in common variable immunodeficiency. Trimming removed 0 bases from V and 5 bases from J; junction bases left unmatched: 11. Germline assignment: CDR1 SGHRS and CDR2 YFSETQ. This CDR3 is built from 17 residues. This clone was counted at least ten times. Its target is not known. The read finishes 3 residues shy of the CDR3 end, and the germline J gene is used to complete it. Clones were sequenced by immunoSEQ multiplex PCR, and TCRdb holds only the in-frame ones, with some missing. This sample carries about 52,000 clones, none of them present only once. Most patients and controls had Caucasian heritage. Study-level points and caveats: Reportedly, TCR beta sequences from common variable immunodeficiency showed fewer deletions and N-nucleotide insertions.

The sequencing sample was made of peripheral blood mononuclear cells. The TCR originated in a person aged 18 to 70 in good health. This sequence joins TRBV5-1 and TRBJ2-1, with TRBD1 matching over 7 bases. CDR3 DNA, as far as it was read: TGCGCCAGCAGCTTGGAAGCGTCGGGACAGCCTAACAATGAG. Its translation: CASSLEASGQPNNE. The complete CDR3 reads CASSLEASGQPNNEQFF. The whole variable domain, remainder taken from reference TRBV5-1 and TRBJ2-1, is KAGVTQTPRYLIKTRGQQVTLSCSPISGHRSVSWYQQTPGQGLQFLFEYFSETQRNKGNFPGRFSGRQFSNSRSEMNVSTLELGDSALYLCASSLEASGQPNNEQFFGPGTRLTVL.